The clone carrying this T cell receptor beta chain has ten or more counts. Its specificity is not known. This sample was included in a study of T-cell memory formation after mild COVID-19. Findings and caveats of the study: Pre-infection memory held some responding clones, suggesting pre-existing cross-reactive T cells responded.

The germline V gene has CDR1 GTSNPN and CDR2 SVGIG (reference sequence). This CDR3 is 11 amino acids long. V lost 0 bases to trimming and J lost 15 bases, with 12 bases between them. After 5'RACE with constant-segment primers, TCR alpha and TCR beta cDNA libraries carrying sample barcodes and UMIs were obtained. Each CDR3 protein is one row after TCRdb ran MiXCR on the 5' RACE reads. Among 270,000 or so distinct CDR3 sequences, approximately 15% were seen once, and the ten largest hold 22%. Sequences were obtained from PBMCs or a T cell subset sorted from them (not recorded which). The sequence came from a man between 18 and 35 years old who had mild COVID-19 (a few samples of this study predate the infection). Cell type and time point are not known. The J gene is TRBJ2-1, the V gene TRBV30; the D gene could be TRBD1 or TRBD2 (6 bases each). Written as DNA, the CDR3 is TGTGCCTGGAGTGTAAGGGGGGCCGCGTTCTTC. It is translated as CAWSVRGAAFF.